Presented here are 18 T cell receptor beta chains from one specimen sequenced in a study of blood T cell repertoires in COVID-19. Using immunoSEQ multiplex PCR, the repertoire was profiled, and TCRdb retains in-frame clones only, with some absent. The sample lists 39,000 or so clones, 81% seen once, with approximately 39% in the top ten. The specimen sequenced was peripheral blood. Every receptor here comes from a man aged 35 to 55 with active or convalescent COVID-19.

The J gene is TRBJ2-1, the V gene TRBV5-1; TRBD2 matches at 7 bases. The CDR3 is 13 amino acids. From germline, CDR1 is SGHRS and CDR2 YFSETQ. The V and J ends lost 3 bases and 6 bases, in that order; junction bases with no gene match: 3. The CDR3 DNA reads TGCGCCAGCAGCTACTGGGGGGGCAATGAGCAGTTCTTC. This codes for CASSYWGGNEQFF.

The chain couples TRBV9 to TRBJ1-4; TRBD1 might be the D (5 bases). CDR1 is SGDLS, CDR2 YYNGEE, per germline. The CDR3 runs to 16 residues. Trimming pared 0 bases from V and 3 bases from J, leaving 12 bases between. The CDR3, as DNA: TGTGCCAGCAGCGTAGAAGGGCAGGGCGCTAATGAAAAACTGTTTTTT. Residues: CASSVEGQGANEKLFF. The full variable domain, with the rest looked up from reference TRBV9 and TRBJ1-4, is DSGVTQTPKHLITATGQRVTLRCSPRSGDLSVYWYQQSLDQGLQFLIQYYNGEERAKGNILERFSAQQFPDLHSELNLSSLELGDSALYFCASSVEGQGANEKLFFGSGTQLSVL.

The CDR3 loop reads CASSQGGQGTYNEQFF. CDR3 DNA sequence: TGCGCCAGCAGCCAAGGTGGACAGGGGACCTACAATGAGCAGTTCTTC. The V and J genes are TRBV4-1 and TRBJ2-1, with 9 bases identical to TRBD1. The CDR3 consists of 16 residues. Germline CDR1 MGHRA, CDR2 YSYEKL. The J segment lost 2 bases and the V segment lost 1 base, leaving 3 bases of the junction unmatched.

V usage is TRBV30 and J usage is TRBJ1-6; D remains unclear. The CDR3 is made up of 14 amino acids. Per germline, CDR1 GTSNPN and CDR2 SVGIG (reference sequence). Trimming removed 4 bases from V and 5 bases from J, with 12 bases in between. CDR3 residues: CAWTPMGDNSPLHF. Here the CDR3 DNA reads TGTGCCTGGACCCCGATGGGAGATAATTCACCCCTCCACTTT.

The J gene is TRBJ2-7, the V gene TRBV7-3, with 8 nucleotides matching TRBD1. Unmatched junction bases numbered 4, after V lost 5 bases and J lost 7 bases. Germline loops: CDR1 SGHTA, CDR2 FQGTGA. This CDR3 contains 12 residues. CDR3 region: CASSLTGEEQYF. In DNA, the CDR3 is TGTGCCAGCAGCCTGACAGGGGAGGAGCAGTACTTC.

This clone was observed a handful of times. This sequence joins TRBV19 and TRBJ1-4; 8 bases match TRBD1. The V segment lost 4 bases and the J segment 10 bases; nucleotides outside the gene matches: 8. The CDR3 sequence is 14 residues long. Looked up from germline, CDR1 is LNHDA and CDR2 is SQIVND (reference sequence). The CDR3 spells CASSTQGDSGKLFF. The CDR3 nucleotides are TGTGCCAGTAGTACACAGGGGGACTCCGGAAAACTGTTTTTT. Filled out from reference TRBV19 and TRBJ1-4, the complete variable domain reads DGGITQSPKYLFRKEGQNVTLSCEQNLNHDAMYWYRQDPGQGLRLIYYSQIVNDFQKGDIAEGYSVSREKKESFPLTVTSAQKNPTAFYLCASSTQGDSGKLFFGSGTQLSVL.

The chain employs TRBV7-8 and TRBJ2-5; D perhaps matches TRBD2 (5 bases). Germline values: CDR1 SGHVS, CDR2 FQNEAQ. This CDR3 contains 13 residues. V shed 5 bases and J shed 5 bases, with 12 bases lying between them. In DNA form, the CDR3 reads TGTGCCAGCAGCCCCACCGGGATTGAGACCCAGTACTTC. As protein: CASSPTGIETQYF.

The genes are TRBV7-2 and TRBJ1-5, with a tentative D call TRBD1 (5 bases). This CDR3 is 14 amino acids long. The V end was cut by 5 bases, the J end by 5 bases, with 13 bases between. Germline V CDR1 and CDR2: SGHTA, FQGNSA. DNA for the CDR3: TGTGCCAGCAGCGCTGACAGCTCCTATCAGCCCCAGCATTTT. It codes for CASSADSSYQPQHF.

This clone was counted only a few times. The rearrangement joins TRBV6-5 to TRBJ2-3, with D possibly matching TRBD2 (5 bases). The V and J ends lost 5 bases and 6 bases respectively, with 15 bases between them. In germline, CDR1 is MNHEY, CDR2 SVGAGI. The length of the CDR3 is 14 residues. The DNA of the CDR3 is TGTGCCAGCAGTCGGGCGAGGGCTTCGGATACGCAGTATTTT. Protein: CASSRARASDTQYF.

This clone was counted once. The chain couples TRBV6-5 to TRBJ2-7; D not certain. CDR3 length: 13 amino acids. In germline, CDR1 is MNHEY, CDR2 SVGAGI. V lost 5 bases and J 6 bases, leaving 14 bases between the germline ends. The CDR3 spells CASSPLVSFEQYF. CDR3 DNA: TGTGCCAGCAGTCCCCTAGTCTCGTTCGAGCAGTACTTC.

V is TRBV4-1 and J is TRBJ2-7; no firm D call. The germline V and J ends were trimmed by 4 bases and 5 bases, with 18 bases remaining between them. CDR1 MGHRA and CDR2 YSYEKL come from the germline V gene. The CDR3 contains 15 residues. In DNA form, the CDR3 reads TGCGCCAGCAGCCGACCACACTCGCCAGACAACGAGCAGTACTTC. It is translated as CASSRPHSPDNEQYF.

The chain links TRBV28 to TRBJ1-1, with D perhaps matching TRBD1 (6 bases). Germline-derived CDR1 and CDR2 are MDHEN and SYDVKM. The CDR3 has 14 amino acids. The ends were cut back, 6 bases at V and 6 bases at J, with 17 bases in the middle. The CDR3 bases are TGTGCCAGCAGAGAATATCAGGGGTTGGCTGAAGCTTTCTTT. Residues: CASREYQGLAEAFF.

J is TRBJ2-3 and V is TRBV6-2 or TRBV6-3, with 12 nucleotides matching TRBD2. The J segment lost 3 bases and the V segment lost 5 bases, leaving 6 bases of the junction unmatched. CDR1 and CDR2 (germline): MNHEY, SVGEGT. The CDR3 consists of 16 residues. The DNA for the CDR3 is TGTGCCAGCAGTCCCTGGACTAGCGGGATAACAGATACGCAGTATTTT. This codes for CASSPWTSGITDTQYF.

The V gene is TRBV7-2, the J gene TRBJ2-5, with D possibly TRBD2 on 6 matching bases. This CDR3 has 16 amino acids. Between the trimmed V and J ends, which lost 5 bases and 0 bases, there was a span of 16 bases. The germline V gene encodes CDR1 SGHTA and CDR2 FQGNSA. The CDR3 DNA reads TGTGCCAGCAGCGTTCTAGACCGGGACTACCAAGAGACCCAGTACTTC. Translated: CASSVLDRDYQETQYF. The full variable domain, its missing parts supplied by reference TRBV7-2 and TRBJ2-5, is GAGVSQSPSNKVTEKGKDVELRCDPISGHTALYWYRQSLGQGLEFLIYFQGNSAPDKSGLPSDRFSAERTGGSVSTLTIQRTQQEDSAVYLCASSVLDRDYQETQYFGPGTRLLVL.

The V gene is TRBV5-1, the J gene TRBJ2-2, with 15 bases identical to TRBD2. The ends lost 0 bases at V and 6 bases at J; junction bases unmatched: 9. This CDR3 comprises 19 residues. Per germline, CDR1 SGHRS and CDR2 YFSETQ. In DNA, the CDR3 is TGCGCCAGCAGCTTGGGGACTAGCGGGAGGGCCCGTTCGGCCGGGGAGCTGTTTTTT. This codes for CASSLGTSGRARSAGELFF.

The chain recombines TRBV28 with TRBJ1-2; TRBD1 matches at 7 bases. CDR1 MDHEN and CDR2 SYDVKM come from the germline V gene. The V and J ends lost 6 bases and 4 bases, in that order; junction bases with no gene match: 8. This CDR3 contains 14 residues. For the CDR3, the DNA is TGTGCCAGCAGCCTCTCCGGGACAGTCTATGGCTACACCTTC. Residues: CASSLSGTVYGYTF.

The rearrangement links TRBV4-3 to TRBJ2-7; D is ambiguous. V was trimmed by 0 bases and J by 1 base, leaving 7 bases between them. Germline-derived CDR1 and CDR2 are LGHNA and YSLEER. This CDR3 region has 14 residues. CDR3 sequence (DNA): TGCGCCAGCAGCCAAGATACAGATTCCTACGAGCAGTACTTC. Protein sequence: CASSQDTDSYEQYF.

V usage is TRBV6-5 and J usage is TRBJ2-3; 7 bases agree with TRBD1. This CDR3 region has 15 residues. Germline V CDR1 and CDR2: MNHEY, SVGAGI. Trimming took 7 bases from V and 2 from J; bases not matched to a gene: 9. The CDR3 DNA reads as TGTGCCAGCACCTTCGCACAGGGGTCCACAGATACGCAGTATTTT. Amino acids: CASTFAQGSTDTQYF.